Listed below are T cell receptor beta chains from one sample, sequenced in a study of spatial heterogeneity in lung cancer. Using its own MiXCR run on the 5' RACE reads, TCRdb lists one record per CDR3 protein. The sample holds roughly 72,000 distinct CDR3 sequences, around 9.3% seen once. The specimen was PBMCs, collected at follow-up. These receptor sequences come from a female donor with early-stage non-small cell lung cancer. CDR3s include the opening cysteine and the closing phenylalanine or tryptophan. D genes are given only for firm matches. Where a row states a size, it is once, few, many or the class of an expanded clone; other rows omit it.

TRBJ2-3 . many TRBV11-1 CASSPRDTGITDTQYF TGTGCCAGCAGCCCCCGGGACACGGGGATTACAGATACGCAGTATTTT
TRBJ2-2 TRBD2 . TRBV2 CASSATSGSQELFF TGTGCCAGCTCGGCGACTAGCGGGAGTCAAGAGCTGTTTTTT
TRBJ2-3 TRBD2 many TRBV7-9 CASSLLAGGADTQYF TGTGCCAGCAGCCTCCTAGCGGGAGGTGCAGATACGCAGTATTTT
TRBJ2-1 TRBD2 many TRBV12-3/TRBV12-4 CASSFQLAGKNEQFF TGTGCCAGCAGTTTCCAACTAGCGGGTAAGAATGAGCAGTTCTTC
TRBJ1-1 . few TRBV2 CASSGGVMNTEAFF TGTGCCAGCAGCGGGGGGGTAATGAACACTGAAGCTTTCTTT
TRBJ2-5 TRBD2 . TRBV9 CASTRLAGAGETQYF TGTGCCAGCACCAGACTAGCGGGAGCAGGAGAGACCCAGTACTTC
TRBJ2-4 . few TRBV12-3/TRBV12-4 CASTLIGAKNIQYF TGTGCCAGCACCTTGATAGGAGCCAAAAACATTCAGTACTTC
TRBJ2-1 . many TRBV5-4 CASSLTDNEQFF TGTGCCAGCAGCCTGACCGACAATGAGCAGTTCTTC
TRBJ2-1 . many TRBV7-9 CASSRIGSGKQFF TGTGCCAGCAGCCGGATTGGTAGCGGAAAGCAGTTCTTC
TRBJ2-2 . many TRBV12-3/TRBV12-4 CASSLLGKELFF TGTGCCAGCAGTTTATTAGGGAAGGAGCTGTTTTTT
TRBJ2-7 TRBD1 many TRBV5-1 CASSLESGTGTIREQYF TGCGCCAGCAGCTTGGAATCTGGGACAGGGACGATTCGCGAGCAGTACTTC
TRBJ2-1 TRBD1 . TRBV7-3 CASSLEGQGSHNEQFF TGTGCCAGCAGCCTCGAGGGACAGGGCTCCCACAATGAGCAGTTCTTC
TRBJ1-5 . few TRBV29-1 CSVVDDNQPQHF TGCAGCGTTGTGGATGACAATCAGCCCCAGCATTTT
TRBJ1-6 . many TRBV7-2 CASSFWNNSPLHF TGTGCCAGCAGCTTCTGGAATAATTCACCCCTCCACTTT
TRBJ2-1 . few TRBV7-2 CASSFVDEQFF TGTGCCAGCAGCTTTGTGGATGAGCAGTTCTTC
TRBJ1-3 . few TRBV6-1 CASSASGLPSTIYF TGTGCCAGCAGTGCCTCGGGACTGCCGAGCACCATATATTTT
TRBJ2-7 TRBD2 many TRBV5-1 CASSQSGSMSYEQYF TGCGCCAGCTCCCAGAGCGGGAGCATGTCCTACGAGCAGTACTTC
TRBJ2-3 . few TRBV5-1 CASSFGSPSDTQYF TGCGCCAGCAGCTTCGGGAGCCCCTCGGATACGCAGTATTTT
TRBJ2-2 TRBD2 . TRBV20-1 CSAEATSGRDGELFF TGCAGTGCTGAAGCCACTAGCGGGAGGGACGGGGAGCTGTTTTTT
TRBJ2-7 TRBD2 many TRBV7-6 CASTLPGGGSSEYF TGTGCCAGCACGTTACCGGGGGGAGGGTCCAGTGAGTACTTC
TRBJ2-7 . many TRBV20-1 CSAYDGSYEQYF TGCAGTGCTTACGATGGGTCCTACGAGCAGTACTTC
TRBJ1-1 . many TRBV2 CASSAGQDTEAFF TGTGCCAGCAGTGCCGGGCAGGACACTGAAGCTTTCTTT
TRBJ2-3 . many TRBV20-1 CSAKGADTQYF TGCAGTGCTAAGGGAGCAGATACGCAGTATTTT
TRBJ2-7 TRBD2 many TRBV29-1 CSGIIAGAVGEQYF TGCAGCGGGATAATAGCGGGAGCTGTAGGAGAGCAGTACTTC
TRBJ2-7 . once TRBV12-3/TRBV12-4 CASSPRGSHSYEQYF TGTGCCAGCAGCCCCAGGGGATCGCACTCCTACGAGCAGTACTTC
TRBJ1-1 . many TRBV3-1 CASSRTVNTEAFF TGTGCCAGCAGCCGGACGGTGAACACTGAAGCTTTCTTT
TRBJ1-5 TRBD1 many TRBV7-2 CASRDRGNNQPQHF TGTGCCAGCAGAGACAGGGGTAACAATCAGCCCCAGCATTTT
TRBJ2-7 . many TRBV20-1 CSARDSGASYEQYF TGCAGTGCTCGTGACTCCGGGGCTTCCTACGAGCAGTACTTC
TRBJ1-4 . many TRBV20-1 CSARDRGGTNEKLFF TGCAGTGCTAGAGACAGGGGCGGAACTAATGAAAAACTGTTTTTT
TRBJ2-1 . . TRBV4-1 CASSQKMGRGRNEQFF TGCGCCAGCAGCCAGAAAATGGGTCGAGGAAGAAATGAGCAGTTCTTC
TRBJ2-3 TRBD1 . TRBV6-1 CASTLLPGQGLSLPTDTQYF TGTGCCAGCACTCTCCTCCCGGGACAGGGCCTTTCCTTACCCACAGATACGCAGTATTTT
TRBJ2-2 TRBD1 many TRBV9 CASSTGQGSDTGELFF TGTGCCAGCAGCACCGGACAGGGGTCGGACACCGGGGAGCTGTTTTTT
TRBJ1-6 TRBD1 many TRBV20-1 CSARDNGQGAASPLHF TGCAGTGCTAGAGATAATGGACAGGGGGCGGCTTCACCCCTCCACTTT
TRBJ2-3 . few TRBV7-2 CASSRGATTGLDTQYF TGTGCCAGCAGCCGAGGAGCCACCACGGGATTGGATACGCAGTATTTT
TRBJ2-7 TRBD1 . TRBV5-1 CASSPDRGREQYF TGCGCCAGCAGCCCAGACAGGGGGCGGGAGCAGTACTTC
TRBJ2-1 TRBD1 many TRBV6-5 CASSYGQGLNEQFF TGTGCCAGCAGTTACGGACAGGGTCTGAATGAGCAGTTCTTC
TRBJ2-5 TRBD1 . TRBV7-9 CASSWTGVETQYF TGTGCCAGCAGCTGGACAGGGGTGGAGACCCAGTACTTC
TRBJ2-1 TRBD1 . TRBV29-1 CSVEGTGVEQFF TGCAGCGTTGAGGGGACAGGGGTTGAGCAGTTCTTC
TRBJ2-1 TRBD1 many TRBV27 CASSLIHRGNEQFF TGTGCCAGCAGTCTTATCCACAGGGGCAATGAGCAGTTCTTC
TRBJ2-7 . . TRBV19 CASSSSILGYEQYF TGTGCCAGTAGTAGCTCCATCCTTGGCTACGAGCAGTACTTC
TRBJ2-5 TRBD2 many TRBV20-1 CSALTSGSAKTQYF TGCAGTGCCCTGACTAGCGGGAGTGCGAAGACCCAGTACTTC
TRBJ1-5 . few TRBV3-1 CASSLTSVGQPQHF TGTGCCAGCAGCCTTACCTCCGTTGGCCAGCCCCAGCATTTT
TRBJ2-7 . many TRBV5-1 CASRGSSYEQYF TGCGCCAGCAGGGGGAGCTCCTACGAGCAGTACTTC
TRBJ2-2 . many TRBV9 CASSVGGDLTGELFF TGTGCCAGCAGCGTAGGGGGAGACCTCACCGGGGAGCTGTTTTTT
TRBJ2-3 TRBD2 few TRBV28 CASSPLLAGEPITDTQYF TGTGCCAGCAGTCCTCTTCTAGCGGGAGAGCCGATAACAGATACGCAGTATTTT
TRBJ2-1 . many TRBV7-6 CASSLAPGYEQFF TGTGCCAGCAGCTTAGCGCCGGGGTATGAGCAGTTCTTC
TRBJ1-2 . . TRBV27 CASSAAIGGNYGYTF TGTGCCAGCTCAGCGGCGATTGGGGGGAACTATGGCTACACCTTC
TRBJ1-2 TRBD1 many TRBV7-9 CASSFGQGYGYTF TGTGCCAGCAGCTTTGGACAGGGCTATGGCTACACCTTC
TRBJ2-1 TRBD2 many TRBV27 CASSTFATSDYNEQFF TGTGCCAGCAGTACCTTTGCGACTAGCGATTACAATGAGCAGTTCTTC
TRBJ1-4 . . TRBV12-3/TRBV12-4 CASSPTGTSNEKLFF TGTGCCAGCAGTCCAACCGGGACCTCAAATGAAAAACTGTTTTTT
TRBJ1-1 TRBD1 few TRBV5-1 CASSPGAGGTEAFF TGCGCCAGCAGCCCGGGGGCAGGGGGCACTGAAGCTTTCTTT
TRBJ2-1 . many TRBV28 CASSFLFLYNEQFF TGTGCCAGCAGTTTCTTGTTCTTGTACAATGAGCAGTTCTTC
TRBJ2-7 TRBD2 few TRBV28 CASSSWTSSYEQYF TGTGCCAGCAGTTCCTGGACTAGCTCCTACGAGCAGTACTTC
TRBJ2-3 TRBD1 many TRBV28 CASSSGTGLDTQYF TGTGCCAGCAGTTCCGGGACAGGATTGGATACGCAGTATTTT